The present entry profiles one T cell receptor beta chain with its context. Its antigen is still unknown. This CDR3 spans 15 amino acids. CDR1 is MNHNS, CDR2 SASEGT, per germline. V lost 5 bases to trimming and J lost 0 bases, with 14 bases between them. These data come from a study of CD8 T cells in ankylosing spondylitis. Study-wide results and caveats: Disease-linked clones reportedly concentrated significantly in matched ankylosing spondylitis synovial fluid.

In TCRdb, the 5' RACE reads were re-called with MiXCR into one record per CDR3 protein. The sample includes more than 150,000 distinct CDR3 sequences, about 13% of them seen just once. Sequencing was carried out using blood, either unsorted or a sorted T cell fraction (not recorded which). The chain is built from TRBV6-1 and TRBJ2-7, with D tentatively TRBD1 (6 bases). The sequence derives from a male donor with ankylosing spondylitis or in good health (not recorded which). The CDR3 bases are TGTGCCAGCAGTCCCGGGACACTTAGCTCCTACGAGCAGTACTTC. Translating it yields CASSPGTLSSYEQYF.